This T cell receptor beta chain is from a study of CD8 T cells in ankylosing spondylitis. Overall study findings and caveats: Blood of patients with ankylosing spondylitis appeared to be characterized by a TCR beta motif of fewer than 10 highly homologous variants. Disease-linked clones reportedly concentrated significantly in matched ankylosing spondylitis synovial fluid. Reports of some motif variants in reactive arthritis synovial fluid and blood predate this one. Disease-linked clones were found to be CD8+ and relatively rare in peripheral blood.

As the method for making TCR beta libraries, quantitative 5'-RACE with molecular barcodes was used. TCRdb recomputed calls from the 5' RACE reads with MiXCR, one row per CDR3 protein. Of fewer than 250,000 distinct CDR3 sequences in the sample, around 16% are singletons; the top ten hold roughly 43%. As for this clonotype: What it binds is not known.

The CDR3 totals 13 residues. The germline gives CDR1 DFQATT, CDR2 SNEGSKA (reference sequence). Trimming took 6 bases from V and 7 from J, leaving 15 bases between them. The specimen sequenced was blood, either unsorted or a sorted T cell fraction (not recorded which). This chain uses TRBV20-1 with TRBJ2-2; D is unresolved. The sequence was collected from a male donor with ankylosing spondylitis. The CDR3 nucleotides are TGCAGTGCCTATCTACACTCGAGCGGGGAGCTGTTTTTT. Protein sequence: CSAYLHSSGELFF.